Sequencing of this T cell receptor (beta chain) was carried out in a study of radiotherapy plus CTLA-4 blockade in lung cancer. Across the whole study: Objective responses were recorded in 15% to 20% of patients, with disease control recorded in about 29%. General observations from the study: TCR clones originating in tumors grew in number in blood after radiotherapy plus ipilimumab.

Only in-frame clones appear in the TCRdb table, and some are missing; sequencing was by immunoSEQ multiplex PCR. The data contain 90,000 to 100,000 clones, roughly 74% of them singletons. The CDR3 covers 16 residues. V dropped 4 bases and J dropped 4; count of bases not matched to a gene: 12. Germline V CDR1 and CDR2: SGHRS, YFSETQ. Note on this clone: Its antigen is as yet unknown.

Sequenced here: peripheral blood, sampled from a patient treated with radiotherapy plus ipilimumab. J is TRBJ1-1 and V is TRBV5-1; 8 nucleotides align to TRBD1. The clonotype originates from a human donor with non-small cell lung cancer who had a partial response to radiotherapy plus ipilimumab. Some clones in this sample may be carry-over from other donors' samples. The CDR3 loop is CASSPWTGSIGTEAFF. CDR3 bases: TGCGCCAGCAGCCCGTGGACAGGGAGCATAGGCACTGAAGCTTTCTTT. The whole variable domain, remainder taken from reference TRBV5-1 and TRBJ1-1, is KAGVTQTPRYLIKTRGQQVTLSCSPISGHRSVSWYQQTPGQGLQFLFEYFSETQRNKGNFPGRFSGRQFSNSRSEMNVSTLELGDSALYLCASSPWTGSIGTEAFFGQGTRLTVV.